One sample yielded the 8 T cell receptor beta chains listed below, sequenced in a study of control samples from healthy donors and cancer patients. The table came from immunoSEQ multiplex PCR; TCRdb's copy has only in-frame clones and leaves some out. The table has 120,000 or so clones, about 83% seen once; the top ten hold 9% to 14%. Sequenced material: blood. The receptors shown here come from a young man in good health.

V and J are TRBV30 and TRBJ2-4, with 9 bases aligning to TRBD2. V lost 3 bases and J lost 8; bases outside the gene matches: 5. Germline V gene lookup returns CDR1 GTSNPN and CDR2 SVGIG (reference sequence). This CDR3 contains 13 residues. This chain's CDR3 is CAWRRAGGYIQYF. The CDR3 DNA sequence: TGTGCCTGGAGAAGGGCGGGGGGGTACATTCAGTACTTC.

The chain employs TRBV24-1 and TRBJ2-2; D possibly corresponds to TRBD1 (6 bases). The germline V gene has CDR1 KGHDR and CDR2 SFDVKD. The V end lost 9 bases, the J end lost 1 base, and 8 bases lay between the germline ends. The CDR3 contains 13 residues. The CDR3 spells CATRTENTGELFF. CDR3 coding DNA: TGTGCCACCCGGACAGAGAACACCGGGGAGCTGTTTTTT.

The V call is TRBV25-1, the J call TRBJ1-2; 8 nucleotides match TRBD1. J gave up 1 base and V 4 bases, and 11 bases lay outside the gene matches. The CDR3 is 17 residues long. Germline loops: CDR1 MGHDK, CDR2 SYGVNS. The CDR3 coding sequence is TGTGCCAGCAGTGGGGAGGACAGGGACCCATTTAACTATGGCTACACCTTC. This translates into CASSGEDRDPFNYGYTF.

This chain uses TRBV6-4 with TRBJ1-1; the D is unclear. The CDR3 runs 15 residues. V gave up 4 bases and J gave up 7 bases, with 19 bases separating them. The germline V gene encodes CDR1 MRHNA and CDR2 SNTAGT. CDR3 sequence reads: CASSAQARVRCEAFF. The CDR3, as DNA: TGTGCCAGCAGTGCCCAGGCCCGGGTCCGGTGTGAAGCTTTCTTT.

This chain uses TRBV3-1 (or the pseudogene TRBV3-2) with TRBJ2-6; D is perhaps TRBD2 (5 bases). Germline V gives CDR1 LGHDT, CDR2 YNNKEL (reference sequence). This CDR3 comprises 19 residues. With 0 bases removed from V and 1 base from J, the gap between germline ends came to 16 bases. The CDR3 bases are TGTGCCAGCAGCCAAGACGAGGGTCTTAGGATTTCTGGGGCCAACGTCCTGACTTTC. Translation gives CASSQDEGLRISGANVLTF.

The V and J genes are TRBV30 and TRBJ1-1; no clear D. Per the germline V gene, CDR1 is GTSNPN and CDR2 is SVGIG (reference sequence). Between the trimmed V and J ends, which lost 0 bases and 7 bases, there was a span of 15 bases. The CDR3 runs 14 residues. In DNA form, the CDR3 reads TGTGCCTGGAGTGTAGGACTGGATAGCCTTGAAGCTTTCTTT. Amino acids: CAWSVGLDSLEAFF.

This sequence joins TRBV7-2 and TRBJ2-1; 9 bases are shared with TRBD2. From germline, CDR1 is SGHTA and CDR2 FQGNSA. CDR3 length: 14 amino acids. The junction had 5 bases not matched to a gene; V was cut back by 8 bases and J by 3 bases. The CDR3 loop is CASGGGVLYNEQFF. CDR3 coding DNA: TGTGCCAGCGGCGGGGGGGTCCTCTACAATGAGCAGTTCTTC.

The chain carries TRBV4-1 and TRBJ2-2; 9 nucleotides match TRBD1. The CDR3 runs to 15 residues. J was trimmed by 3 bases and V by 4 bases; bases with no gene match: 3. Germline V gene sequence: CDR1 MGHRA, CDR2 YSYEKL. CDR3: CASSLRDRDTGELFF. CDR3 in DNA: TGCGCCAGCAGCCTCCGGGACAGGGACACCGGGGAGCTGTTTTTT.